This T cell receptor beta chain was retrieved from a study of blood T cell repertoires in COVID-19. This clone was detected only once. The CDR3 is made up of 12 amino acids. Trimming removed 1 base at V and 7 bases at J, with 8 bases between. Germline CDR1 reads GTSNPN; CDR2 reads SVGIG (reference sequence). Clones were read by immunoSEQ multiplex PCR, and TCRdb kept only the in-frame ones, dropping some. Among some 140,000 clones listed, around 80% were seen once. The origin of this receptor is a man aged 55 to 70 who had recovered from COVID-19. The V and J genes are TRBV30 and TRBJ2-1; no firm D call. The sequenced material came from peripheral blood. CDR3 amino acids: CAWSEMANEQFF. In nucleotides, the CDR3 is TGTGCCTGGAGTGAGATGGCAAATGAGCAGTTCTTC.